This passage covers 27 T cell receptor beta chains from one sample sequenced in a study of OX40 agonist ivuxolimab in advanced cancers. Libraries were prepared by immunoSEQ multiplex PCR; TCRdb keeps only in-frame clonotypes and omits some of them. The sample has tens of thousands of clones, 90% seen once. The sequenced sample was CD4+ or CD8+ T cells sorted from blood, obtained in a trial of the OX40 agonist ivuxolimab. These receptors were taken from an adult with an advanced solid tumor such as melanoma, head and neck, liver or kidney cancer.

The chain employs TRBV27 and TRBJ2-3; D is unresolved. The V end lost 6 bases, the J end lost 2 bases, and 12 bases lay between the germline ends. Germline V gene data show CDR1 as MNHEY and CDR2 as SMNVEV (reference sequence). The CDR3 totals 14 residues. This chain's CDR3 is CASRRTSPTDTQYF. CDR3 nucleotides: TGTGCCAGCAGGCGAACTTCACCCACAGATACGCAGTATTTT.

The CDR3 region has the DNA TGCGCCAGCAGCTTGGGGACAGGGGAAGAGACCCAGTACTTC. Translated: CASSLGTGEETQYF. The chain links TRBV5-1 to TRBJ2-5, with 9 positions matching TRBD1. This CDR3 has 14 residues. Germline V gene lookup returns CDR1 SGHRS and CDR2 YFSETQ. Losses at the gene ends were 0 bases for V and 3 bases for J; bases not matched to a gene: 0.

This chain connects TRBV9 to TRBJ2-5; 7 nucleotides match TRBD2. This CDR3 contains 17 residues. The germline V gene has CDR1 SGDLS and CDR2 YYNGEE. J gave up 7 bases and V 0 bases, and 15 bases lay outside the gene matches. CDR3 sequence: CASSVDPSGGGEGTQYF. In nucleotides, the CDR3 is TGTGCCAGCAGCGTAGATCCTAGCGGTGGAGGAGAAGGGACCCAGTACTTC.

The CDR3 sequence: CASSSILAGAGDTQYF. CDR3 sequence (DNA): TGTGCCAGCAGTTCGATTCTAGCGGGGGCGGGAGATACGCAGTATTTT. The rearrangement joins TRBV27 to TRBJ2-3; 10 nucleotides line up with TRBD2. V shed 4 bases, J shed 5 bases, and the junction held 9 bases outside the gene matches. This CDR3 spans 16 amino acids. Germline V gene data show CDR1 as MNHEY and CDR2 as SMNVEV (reference sequence).

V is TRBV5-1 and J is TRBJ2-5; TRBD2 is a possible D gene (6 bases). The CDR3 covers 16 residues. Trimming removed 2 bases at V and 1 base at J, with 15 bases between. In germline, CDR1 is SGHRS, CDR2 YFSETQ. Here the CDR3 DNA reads TGCGCCAGCAGCTTCGGGGAACGGGGAGGCCAAGAGACCCAGTACTTC. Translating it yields CASSFGERGGQETQYF.

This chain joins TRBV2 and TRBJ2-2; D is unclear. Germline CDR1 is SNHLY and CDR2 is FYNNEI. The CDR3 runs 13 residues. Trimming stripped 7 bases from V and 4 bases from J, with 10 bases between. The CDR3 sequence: CASNKERTGELFF. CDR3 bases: TGTGCCAGCAACAAAGAGCGCACCGGGGAGCTGTTTTTT. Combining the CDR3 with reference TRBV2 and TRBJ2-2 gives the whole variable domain EPEVTQTPSHQVTQMGQEVILRCVPISNHLYFYWYRQILGQKVEFLVSFYNNEISEKSEIFDDQFSVERPDGSNFTLKIRSTKLEDSAMYFCASNKERTGELFFGEGSRLTVL.

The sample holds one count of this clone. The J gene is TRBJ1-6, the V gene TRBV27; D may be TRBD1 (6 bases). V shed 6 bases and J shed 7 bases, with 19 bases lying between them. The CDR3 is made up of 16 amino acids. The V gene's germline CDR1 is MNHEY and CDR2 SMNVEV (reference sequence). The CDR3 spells CASRTFGAGVNSPLHF. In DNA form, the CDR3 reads TGTGCCAGCAGAACCTTTGGGGCAGGGGTGAATTCACCCCTCCACTTT.

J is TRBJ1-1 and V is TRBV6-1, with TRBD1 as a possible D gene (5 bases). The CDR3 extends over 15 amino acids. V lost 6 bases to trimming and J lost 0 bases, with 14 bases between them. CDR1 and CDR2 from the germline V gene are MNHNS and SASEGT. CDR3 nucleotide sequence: TGTGCCAGCAGCCAAAACAGGTACATGAACACTGAAGCTTTCTTT. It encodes CASSQNRYMNTEAFF.

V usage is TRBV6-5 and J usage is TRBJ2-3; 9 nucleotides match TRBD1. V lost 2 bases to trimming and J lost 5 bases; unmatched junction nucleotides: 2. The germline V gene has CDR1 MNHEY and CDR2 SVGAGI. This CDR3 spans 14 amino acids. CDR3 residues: CASSYRTGVDTQYF. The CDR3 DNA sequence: TGTGCCAGCAGTTACCGGACAGGGGTAGATACGCAGTATTTT.

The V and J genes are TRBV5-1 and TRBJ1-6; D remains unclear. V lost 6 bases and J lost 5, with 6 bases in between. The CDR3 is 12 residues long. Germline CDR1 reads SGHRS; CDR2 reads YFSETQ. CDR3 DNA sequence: TGCGCCAGCAACGATGATAATTCACCCCTCCACTTT. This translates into CASNDDNSPLHF.

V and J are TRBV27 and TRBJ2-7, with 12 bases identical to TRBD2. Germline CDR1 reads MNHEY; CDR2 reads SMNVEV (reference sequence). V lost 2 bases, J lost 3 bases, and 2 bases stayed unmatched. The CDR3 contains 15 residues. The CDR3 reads CASSLGLAGNYEQYF. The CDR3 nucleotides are TGTGCCAGCAGTTTAGGACTAGCGGGAAACTACGAGCAGTACTTC.

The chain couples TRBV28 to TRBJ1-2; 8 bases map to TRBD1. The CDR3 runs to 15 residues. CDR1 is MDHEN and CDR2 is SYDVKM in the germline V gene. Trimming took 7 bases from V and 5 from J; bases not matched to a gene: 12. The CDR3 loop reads CASNSPDRGLYGYTF. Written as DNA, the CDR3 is TGTGCCAGCAATAGTCCCGACAGGGGATTATATGGCTACACCTTC.

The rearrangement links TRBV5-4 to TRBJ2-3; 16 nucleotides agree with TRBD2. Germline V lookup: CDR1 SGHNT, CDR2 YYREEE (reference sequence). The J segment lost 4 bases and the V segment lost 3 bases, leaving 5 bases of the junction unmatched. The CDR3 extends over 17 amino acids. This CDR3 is CASSSGLAGGVADTQYF. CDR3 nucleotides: TGTGCCAGCAGCTCGGGACTAGCGGGAGGGGTCGCAGATACGCAGTATTTT.

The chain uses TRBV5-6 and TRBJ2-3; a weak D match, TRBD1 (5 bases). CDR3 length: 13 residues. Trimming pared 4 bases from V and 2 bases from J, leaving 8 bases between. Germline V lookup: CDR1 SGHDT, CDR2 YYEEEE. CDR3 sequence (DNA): TGTGCCAGCAGCCCCAGGGTCACAGATACGCAGTATTTT. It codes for CASSPRVTDTQYF.

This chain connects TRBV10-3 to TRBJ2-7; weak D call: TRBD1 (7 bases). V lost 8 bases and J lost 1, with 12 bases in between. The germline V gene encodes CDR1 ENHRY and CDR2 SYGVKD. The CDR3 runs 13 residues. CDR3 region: CAIAEGQSYEQYF. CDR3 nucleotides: TGTGCCATCGCGGAGGGACAGTCCTACGAGCAGTACTTC.

CDR3 amino acids: CASRWDYLGETQYF. CDR3 DNA: TGTGCCAGCCGCTGGGACTACCTTGGGGAGACCCAGTACTTC. The J gene is TRBJ2-5, the V gene TRBV2; 7 bases are a match to TRBD2. There are 14 residues in the CDR3. Trimming cost V 8 bases and J 5 bases; bases outside gene matches: 11. Germline V gives CDR1 SNHLY, CDR2 FYNNEI.

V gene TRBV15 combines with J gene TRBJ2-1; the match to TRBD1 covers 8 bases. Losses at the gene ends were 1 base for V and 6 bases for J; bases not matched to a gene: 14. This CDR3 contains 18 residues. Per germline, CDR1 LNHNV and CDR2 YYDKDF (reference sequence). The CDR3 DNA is TGTGCCACCAGCAGAGGAGGTACCGGGACAGGTTCCGTCAATGAGCAGTTCTTC. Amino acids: CATSRGGTGTGSVNEQFF.

The CDR3 sequence is CASRLAASDTQYF. CDR3 bases: TGTGCCAGCAGATTAGCAGCCTCAGATACGCAGTATTTT. The genes are TRBV5-6 and TRBJ2-3; D call uncertain. Germline V CDR1 and CDR2: SGHDT, YYEEEE. The CDR3 has 13 residues. V lost 5 bases and J 4 bases, leaving 11 bases between the germline ends.

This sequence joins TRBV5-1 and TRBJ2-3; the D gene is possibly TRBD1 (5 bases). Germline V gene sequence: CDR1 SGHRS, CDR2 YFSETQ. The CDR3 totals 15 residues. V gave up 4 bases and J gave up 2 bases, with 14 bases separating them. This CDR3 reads CASSPIRTITDTQYF. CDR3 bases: TGCGCCAGCAGCCCCATTCGGACAATCACAGATACGCAGTATTTT.

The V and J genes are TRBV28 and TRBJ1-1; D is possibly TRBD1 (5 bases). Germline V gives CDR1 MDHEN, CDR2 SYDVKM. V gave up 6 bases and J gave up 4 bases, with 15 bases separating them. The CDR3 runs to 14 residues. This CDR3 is CASRVGALSTEAFF. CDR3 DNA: TGTGCCAGCAGGGTAGGGGCGCTGAGCACTGAAGCTTTCTTT.

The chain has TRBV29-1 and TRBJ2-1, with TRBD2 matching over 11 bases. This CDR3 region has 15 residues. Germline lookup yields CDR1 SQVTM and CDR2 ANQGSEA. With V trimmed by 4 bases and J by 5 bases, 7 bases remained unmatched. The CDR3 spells CSVASSGRINNEQFF. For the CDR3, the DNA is TGCAGCGTTGCCTCTAGCGGGAGGATCAACAATGAGCAGTTCTTC.

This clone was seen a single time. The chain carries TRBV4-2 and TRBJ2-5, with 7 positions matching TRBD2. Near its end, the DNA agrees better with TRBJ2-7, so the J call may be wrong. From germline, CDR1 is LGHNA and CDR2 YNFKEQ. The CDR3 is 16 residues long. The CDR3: CASSQELAFGPYEQYF. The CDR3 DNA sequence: TGTGCCAGCAGCCAAGAACTAGCGTTTGGGCCCTACGAGCAGTACTTC.

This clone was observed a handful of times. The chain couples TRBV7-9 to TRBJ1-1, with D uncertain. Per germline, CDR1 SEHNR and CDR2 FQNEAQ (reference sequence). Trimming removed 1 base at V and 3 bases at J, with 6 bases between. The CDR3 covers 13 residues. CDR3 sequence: CASSLVDYTEAFF. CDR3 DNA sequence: TGTGCCAGCAGCTTAGTGGACTACACTGAAGCTTTCTTT.

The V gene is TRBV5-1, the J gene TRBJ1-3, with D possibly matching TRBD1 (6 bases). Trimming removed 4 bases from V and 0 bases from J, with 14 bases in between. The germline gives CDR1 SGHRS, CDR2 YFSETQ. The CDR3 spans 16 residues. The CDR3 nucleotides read TGCGCCAGCAGCCCTGGACAGAGCGACTCTGGAAACACCATATATTTT. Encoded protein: CASSPGQSDSGNTIYF.

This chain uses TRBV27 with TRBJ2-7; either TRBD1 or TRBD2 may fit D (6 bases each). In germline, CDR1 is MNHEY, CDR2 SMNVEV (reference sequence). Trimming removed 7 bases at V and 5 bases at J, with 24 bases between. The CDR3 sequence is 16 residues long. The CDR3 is CASTSLGGGPVDEQYF. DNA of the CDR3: TGTGCCAGCACCTCCCTGGGGGGCGGTCCGGTGGACGAGCAGTACTTC.

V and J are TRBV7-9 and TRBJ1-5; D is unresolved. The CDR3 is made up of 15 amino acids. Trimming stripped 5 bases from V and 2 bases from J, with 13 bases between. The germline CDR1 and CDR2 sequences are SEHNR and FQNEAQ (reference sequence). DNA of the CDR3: TGTGCCAGCAGCCCCATTTATGGGGGCAATCAGCCCCAGCATTTT. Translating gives CASSPIYGGNQPQHF. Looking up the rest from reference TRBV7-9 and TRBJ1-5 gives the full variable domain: DTGVSQNPRHKITKRGQNVTFRCDPISEHNRLYWYRQTLGQGPEFLTYFQNEAQLEKSRLLSDRFSAERPKGSFSTLEIQRTEQGDSAMYLCASSPIYGGNQPQHFGDGTRLSIL.

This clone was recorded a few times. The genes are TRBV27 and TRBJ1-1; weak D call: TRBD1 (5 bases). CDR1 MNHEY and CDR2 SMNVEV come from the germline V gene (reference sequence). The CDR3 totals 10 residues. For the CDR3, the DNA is TGTGTCAAAAGGGCTGGGGGTGCTTTCTTT. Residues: CVKRAGGAFF.